This T cell receptor (beta chain) was recorded in a study of CD8 T cells in ankylosing spondylitis. Germline CDR1 reads KGHSH; CDR2 reads LQKENI. V lost 3 bases, J lost 5 bases, and 13 bases lay in between. This CDR3 contains 15 residues. Points from the study as a whole: What appeared characteristic of ankylosing spondylitis blood was a TCR beta motif of under 10 highly homologous variants. Within matched ankylosing spondylitis synovial fluid, disease-linked clones were reportedly significantly enriched. Disease-linked clones had a CD8+ phenotype and relatively low frequency in peripheral blood. Before this, some motif variants had been reported in reactive arthritis synovial fluid and blood.

Quantitative 5'-RACE with molecular barcodes was used to make the TCR beta libraries. TCRdb reprocessed the 5' RACE reads via MiXCR and lists one record per CDR3 protein. The profile shows almost 400,000 distinct CDR3 sequences, approximately 20% of them singletons. This clonotype was detected a few times. Its cognate antigen is unknown. This receptor was identified in a male donor with ankylosing spondylitis. V and J are TRBV18 and TRBJ2-2; either TRBD1 or TRBD2 may fit D (5 bases each). Sequenced sample: blood, either unsorted or a sorted T cell fraction (not recorded which). CDR3 nucleotide sequence: TGTGCCAGCTCACCTTGGGACCTGGGGACCGGGGAGCTGTTTTTT. Translated: CASSPWDLGTGELFF.